Listed here is a single T cell receptor beta chain. What it binds is not known. The germline V gene has CDR1 KGHSH and CDR2 LQKENI. Trimming cost V 6 bases and J 1 base, with 12 bases left between them. The CDR3 consists of 14 residues. The data derive from a study of cytomegalovirus exposure and HLA in healthy donors. Study results and limitations: TCR beta V- and J-gene trimming, according to a later analysis, was linked to a missense DCLRE1C variant.

PCR was performed using 60 Vbeta and 13 Jbeta primers. Only in-frame clones appear in the TCRdb table, and some are missing; sequencing was by immunoSEQ multiplex PCR. The table lists 80,000 to 130,000 clones, roughly 83% of them singletons, with approximately 4.2% in the top ten. What was sequenced was PBMCs. The genes are TRBV18 and TRBJ1-1, with D perhaps matching TRBD1 (5 bases). This TCR was sampled from a female donor in good health and CMV-seropositive. In DNA form, the CDR3 reads TGTGCCAGCTCCTTTCAGGGCGCGAACACTGAAGCTTTCTTT. Amino acid sequence: CASSFQGANTEAFF. The variable domain in full, with the rest retrieved from reference TRBV18 and TRBJ1-1, is NAGVMQNPRHLVRRRGQEARLRCSPMKGHSHVYWYRQLPEEGLKFMVYLQKENIIDESGMPKERFSAEFPKEGPSILRIQQVVRGDSAAYFCASSFQGANTEAFFGQGTRLTVV.